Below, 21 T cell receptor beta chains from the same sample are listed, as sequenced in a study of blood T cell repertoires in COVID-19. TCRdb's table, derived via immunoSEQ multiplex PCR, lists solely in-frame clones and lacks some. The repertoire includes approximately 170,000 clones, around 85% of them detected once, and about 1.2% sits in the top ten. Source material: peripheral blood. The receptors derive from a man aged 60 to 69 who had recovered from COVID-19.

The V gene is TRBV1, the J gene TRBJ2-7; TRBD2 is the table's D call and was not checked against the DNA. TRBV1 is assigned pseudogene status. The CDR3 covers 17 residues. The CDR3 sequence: CTSSQTALLAGRYEQYF. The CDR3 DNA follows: TGCACCAGCAGCCAAACTGCCCTACTAGCGGGGAGGTACGAGCAGTACTTC.

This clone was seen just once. The CDR3 nucleotides read TGTGCCAGCAGCGTTTGGAGCTCTGGAAACACCATATATTTT. This sequence encodes CASSVWSSGNTIYF. This sequence joins TRBV5-4 and TRBJ1-3; D not resolved. Deletions cut 4 bases from V and 0 bases from J, with 8 bases between. Germline V lookup: CDR1 SGHNT, CDR2 YYREEE (reference sequence). This CDR3 is 14 amino acids long. The variable domain in full, with the rest retrieved from reference TRBV5-4 and TRBJ1-3, is ETGVTQSPTHLIKTRGQQVTLRCSSQSGHNTVSWYQQALGQGPQFIFQYYREEENGRGNFPPRFSGLQFPNYSSELNVNALELDDSALYLCASSVWSSGNTIYFGEGSWLTVV.

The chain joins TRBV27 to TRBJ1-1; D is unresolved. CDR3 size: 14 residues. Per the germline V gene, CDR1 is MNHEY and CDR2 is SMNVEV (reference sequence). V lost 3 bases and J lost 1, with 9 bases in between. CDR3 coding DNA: TGTGCCAGCAGTTTTAACAGCGGGAACACTGAAGCTTTCTTT. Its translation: CASSFNSGNTEAFF.

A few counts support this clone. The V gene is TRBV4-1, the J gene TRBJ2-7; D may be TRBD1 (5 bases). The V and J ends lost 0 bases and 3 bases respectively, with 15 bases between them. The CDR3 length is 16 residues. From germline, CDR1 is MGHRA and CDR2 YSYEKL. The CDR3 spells CASSQDWPGPSYEQYF. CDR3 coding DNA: TGCGCCAGCAGCCAAGATTGGCCAGGGCCGAGCTACGAGCAGTACTTC.

Here the CDR3 DNA reads TGTGCCAGCAGCAGGACAGTGAACACTGAAGCTTTCTTT. It encodes CASSRTVNTEAFF. This sequence joins TRBV7-3 and TRBJ1-1; D is perhaps TRBD1 (6 bases). Per the germline V gene, CDR1 is SGHTA and CDR2 is FQGTGA. Between the trimmed V and J ends, which lost 5 bases and 0 bases, there was a span of 7 bases. The length of the CDR3 is 13 residues.

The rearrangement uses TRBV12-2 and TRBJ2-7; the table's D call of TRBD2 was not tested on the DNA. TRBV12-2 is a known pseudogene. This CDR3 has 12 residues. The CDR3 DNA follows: TGTGCAAGTCGCTTAGACGGGGGTGAGCAGTACTTC. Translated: CASRLDGGEQYF.

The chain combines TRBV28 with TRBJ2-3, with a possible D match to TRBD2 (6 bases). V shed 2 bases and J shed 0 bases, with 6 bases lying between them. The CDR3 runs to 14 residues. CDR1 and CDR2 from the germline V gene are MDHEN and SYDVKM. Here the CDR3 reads CASSLRGSTDTQYF. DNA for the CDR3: TGTGCCAGCAGTTTACGGGGGAGCACAGATACGCAGTATTTT.

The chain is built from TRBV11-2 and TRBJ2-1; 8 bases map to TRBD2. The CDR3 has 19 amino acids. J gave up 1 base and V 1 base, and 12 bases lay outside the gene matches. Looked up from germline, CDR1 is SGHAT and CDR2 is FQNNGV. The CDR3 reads CASSLGVGGPGGSYNEQFF. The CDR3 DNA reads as TGTGCCAGCAGCTTAGGGGTCGGCGGTCCGGGGGGGTCCTACAATGAGCAGTTCTTC.

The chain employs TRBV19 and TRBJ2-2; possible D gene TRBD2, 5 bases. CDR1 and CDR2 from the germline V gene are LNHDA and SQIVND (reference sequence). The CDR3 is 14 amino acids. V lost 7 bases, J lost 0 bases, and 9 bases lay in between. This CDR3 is CASKARANTGELFF. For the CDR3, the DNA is TGTGCCAGTAAAGCGAGGGCGAACACCGGGGAGCTGTTTTTT.

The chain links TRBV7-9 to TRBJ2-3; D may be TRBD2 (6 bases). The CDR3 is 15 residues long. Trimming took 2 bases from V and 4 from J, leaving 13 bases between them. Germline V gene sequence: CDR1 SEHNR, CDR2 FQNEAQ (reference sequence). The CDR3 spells CASSLRSRRADTQYF. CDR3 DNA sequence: TGTGCCAGCAGCTTACGTTCTCGGAGGGCAGATACGCAGTATTTT.

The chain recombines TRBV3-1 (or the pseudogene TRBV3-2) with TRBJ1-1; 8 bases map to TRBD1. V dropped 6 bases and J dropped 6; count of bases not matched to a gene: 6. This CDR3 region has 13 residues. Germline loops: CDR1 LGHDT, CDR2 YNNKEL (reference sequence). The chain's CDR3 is CASSLQGEAEAFF. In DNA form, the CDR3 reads TGTGCCAGCAGTTTACAGGGGGAGGCTGAAGCTTTCTTT.

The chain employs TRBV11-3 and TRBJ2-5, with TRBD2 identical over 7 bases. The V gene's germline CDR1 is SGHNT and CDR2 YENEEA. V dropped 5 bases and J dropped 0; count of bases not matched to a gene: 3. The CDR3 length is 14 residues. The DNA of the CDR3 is TGTGCCAGCAGCCTGGGGGGGGACCAAGAGACCCAGTACTTC. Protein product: CASSLGGDQETQYF. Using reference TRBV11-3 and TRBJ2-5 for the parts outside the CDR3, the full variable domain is EAGVVQSPRYKIIEKKQPVAFWCNPISGHNTLYWYLQNLGQGPELLIRYENEEAVDDSQLPKDRFSAERLKGVDSTLKIQPAELGDSAVYLCASSLGGDQETQYFGPGTRLLVL.

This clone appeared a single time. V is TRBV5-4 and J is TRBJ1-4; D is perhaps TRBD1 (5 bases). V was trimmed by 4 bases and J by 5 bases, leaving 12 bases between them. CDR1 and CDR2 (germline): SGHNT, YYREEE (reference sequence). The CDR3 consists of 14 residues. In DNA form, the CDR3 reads TGTGCCAGCAGCGCCGGGACTTTAAATGAAAAACTGTTTTTT. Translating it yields CASSAGTLNEKLFF.

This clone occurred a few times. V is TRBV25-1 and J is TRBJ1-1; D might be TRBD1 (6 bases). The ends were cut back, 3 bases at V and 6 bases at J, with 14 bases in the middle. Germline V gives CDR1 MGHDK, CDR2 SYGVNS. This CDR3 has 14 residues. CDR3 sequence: CASSDAGAFPEAFF. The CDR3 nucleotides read TGTGCCAGCAGTGACGCAGGGGCTTTCCCTGAAGCTTTCTTT.

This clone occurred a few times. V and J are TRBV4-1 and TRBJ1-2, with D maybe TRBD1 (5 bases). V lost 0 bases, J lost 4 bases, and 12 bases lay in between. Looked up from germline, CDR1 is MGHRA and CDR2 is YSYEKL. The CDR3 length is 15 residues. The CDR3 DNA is TGCGCCAGCAGCCAAGATCCGACAGCTACCTATGGCTACACCTTC. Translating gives CASSQDPTATYGYTF.

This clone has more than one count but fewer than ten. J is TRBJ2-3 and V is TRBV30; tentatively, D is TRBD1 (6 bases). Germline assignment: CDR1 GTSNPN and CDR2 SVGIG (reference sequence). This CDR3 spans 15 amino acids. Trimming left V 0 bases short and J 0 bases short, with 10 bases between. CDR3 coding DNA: TGTGCCTGGAGTGTGGGGGCGTGGAGCACAGATACGCAGTATTTT. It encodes CAWSVGAWSTDTQYF.

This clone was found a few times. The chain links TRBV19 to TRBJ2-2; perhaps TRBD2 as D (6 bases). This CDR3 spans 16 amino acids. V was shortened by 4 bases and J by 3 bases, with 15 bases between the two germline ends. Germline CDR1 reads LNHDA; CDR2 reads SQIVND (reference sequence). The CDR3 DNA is TGTGCCAGTAGTACCTTGGAGGGGCGATACACCGGGGAGCTGTTTTTT. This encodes CASSTLEGRYTGELFF.

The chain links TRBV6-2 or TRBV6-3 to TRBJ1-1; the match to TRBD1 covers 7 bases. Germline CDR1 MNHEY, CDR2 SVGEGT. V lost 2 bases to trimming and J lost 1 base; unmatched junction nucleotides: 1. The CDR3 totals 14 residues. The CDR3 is CASSYRTGNTEAFF. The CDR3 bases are TGTGCCAGCAGTTACCGGACAGGGAACACTGAAGCTTTCTTT.

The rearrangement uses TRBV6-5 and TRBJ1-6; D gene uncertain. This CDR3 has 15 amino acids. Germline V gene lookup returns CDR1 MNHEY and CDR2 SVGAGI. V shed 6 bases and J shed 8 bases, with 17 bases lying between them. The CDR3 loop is CASSPATTQDSPLHF. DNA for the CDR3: TGTGCCAGCAGCCCGGCTACGACCCAGGATTCACCCCTCCACTTT.

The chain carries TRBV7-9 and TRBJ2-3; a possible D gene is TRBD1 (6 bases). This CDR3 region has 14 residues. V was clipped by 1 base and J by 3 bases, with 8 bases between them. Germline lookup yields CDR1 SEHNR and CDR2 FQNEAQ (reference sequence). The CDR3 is CASSLGRGTDTQYF. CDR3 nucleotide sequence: TGTGCCAGCAGCTTAGGCAGGGGAACAGATACGCAGTATTTT. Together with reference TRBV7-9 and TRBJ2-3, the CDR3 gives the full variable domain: DTGVSQNPRHKITKRGQNVTFRCDPISEHNRLYWYRQTLGQGPEFLTYFQNEAQLEKSRLLSDRFSAERPKGSFSTLEIQRTEQGDSAMYLCASSLGRGTDTQYFGPGTRLTVL.

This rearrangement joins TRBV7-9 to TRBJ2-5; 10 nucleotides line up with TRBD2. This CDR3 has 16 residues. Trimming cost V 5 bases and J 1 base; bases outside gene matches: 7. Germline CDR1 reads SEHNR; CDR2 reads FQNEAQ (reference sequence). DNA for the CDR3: TGTGCCAGCAGCCCGGACGGGACTAGCGCCCAAGAGACCCAGTACTTC. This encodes CASSPDGTSAQETQYF.